These T cell receptor beta chains were read from a single sample in a study of T cell responses to AZD1222 COVID-19 vaccine. TCRdb's copy holds only in-frame clones and misses some; the assay was immunoSEQ multiplex PCR. The repertoire holds 100,000 to 130,000 clones, approximately 90% seen once, with around 5% in the top ten. The source was peripheral blood, collected 28 days after the second AZD1222 dose. Every receptor here comes from an adult who received the AZD1222 COVID-19 vaccine. CDR3s include the opening cysteine and the closing phenylalanine or tryptophan. Each record gives: clone size, D gene, V gene, J gene, CDR3 DNA, CDR3 protein. The D gene is left open where the match is weak. Clone sizes are given selectively: once, few, many, or a class where the clone is expanded.

size: .
D: .
V: TRBV12-3/TRBV12-4
J: TRBJ1-2
DNA: TGTGCCAGCAGTCAGCTGGAGGGGCGCGGCTACACCTTC
CDR3: CASSQLEGRGYTF

size: few
D: TRBD1
V: TRBV4-2
J: TRBJ1-5
DNA: TGTGCCAGCAGCCAAGATAAGACAGGGAGCCGGCCCCAGCATTTT
CDR3: CASSQDKTGSRPQHF

size: .
D: TRBD1
V: TRBV28
J: TRBJ1-5
DNA: TGTGCCAGCAGTCCCCCACAGGGGAATCAGCCCCAGCATTTT
CDR3: CASSPPQGNQPQHF

size: .
D: .
V: TRBV4-2
J: TRBJ1-4
DNA: TGTGCCAGCAGCCAAATCACGAATAATGAAAAACTGTTTTTT
CDR3: CASSQITNNEKLFF

size: .
D: .
V: TRBV6-2/TRBV6-3
J: TRBJ2-2
DNA: TGTGCCAGCAGTTACTTAGTACAGCGTACCGGGGAGCTGTTTTTT
CDR3: CASSYLVQRTGELFF

size: .
D: .
V: TRBV20-1
J: TRBJ1-2
DNA: TGCAGCACCACGGGGGGCGATGGCTACACCTTC
CDR3: CSTTGGDGYTF

size: .
D: .
V: TRBV7-2
J: TRBJ1-1
DNA: TGTGCCAGCAGCTCACAAGCGACAGGTAACACTGAAGCTTTCTTT
CDR3: CASSSQATGNTEAFF

size: .
D: TRBD1
V: TRBV28
J: TRBJ1-5
DNA: TGTGCCAGCAGTTCGGGACAGGGGGATCAGCCCCAGCATTTT
CDR3: CASSSGQGDQPQHF

size: .
D: .
V: TRBV28
J: TRBJ2-5
DNA: TGTGCCAGCAGCCTGGGTCACCAAGAGACCCAGTACTTC
CDR3: CASSLGHQETQYF

size: .
D: .
V: TRBV18
J: TRBJ2-7
DNA: TGTGCCAGCTCATCTCAGGACGGTGGAAGCTCCTACGAGCAGTACTTC
CDR3: CASSSQDGGSSYEQYF

size: .
D: .
V: TRBV5-6
J: TRBJ1-2
DNA: TGTGCCAGCAGCTTGGACCCGTCGTATGGCTACACCTTC
CDR3: CASSLDPSYGYTF

size: .
D: .
V: TRBV6-2/TRBV6-3
J: TRBJ2-6
DNA: .
CDR3: CASSSSPGTFSGANVLTF

size: .
D: .
V: TRBV6-1
J: TRBJ1-3
DNA: TGTGCCAGCAGCTACCCCTTGGATTCTGGAAACACCATATATTTT
CDR3: CASSYPLDSGNTIYF

size: .
D: .
V: TRBV18
J: TRBJ2-5
DNA: TGTGCCAGCTCACCTAGGGACTCGATCCAAGAGACCCAGTACTTC
CDR3: CASSPRDSIQETQYF

size: .
D: TRBD2
V: TRBV3-1/TRBV3-2
J: TRBJ2-7
DNA: TGTGCCAGCAGCAACCTAGCGGGGCCACCCTATAGGGAGCAGTACTTC
CDR3: CASSNLAGPPYREQYF

size: .
D: .
V: TRBV3-1/TRBV3-2
J: TRBJ2-5
DNA: TGTGCCAGCAGCCAAGATAGGGGGGGGCGAGTGGAGACCCAGTACTTC
CDR3: CASSQDRGGRVETQYF

size: .
D: TRBD1
V: TRBV4-1
J: TRBJ2-7
DNA: TGCGCCAGCAGCCAGGTTGGAGGGACAGGGAGCTCCTACGAGCAGTACTTC
CDR3: CASSQVGGTGSSYEQYF

size: few
D: TRBD1
V: TRBV5-5
J: TRBJ1-2
DNA: TGTGCCAGCAGCTTTAGGGGACAGGGGGCAAACTATGGCTACACCTTC
CDR3: CASSFRGQGANYGYTF

size: .
D: .
V: TRBV28
J: TRBJ2-7
DNA: TGTGCCAGCAGTGCGACAGTCTACGAGCAGTACTTC
CDR3: CASSATVYEQYF

size: .
D: TRBD1
V: TRBV11-1
J: TRBJ2-7
DNA: TGTGCCAGCAGCTTAGGGACAGGGGCGGAGCAGTACTTC
CDR3: CASSLGTGAEQYF

size: .
D: TRBD1
V: TRBV6-5
J: TRBJ2-2
DNA: TGTGCCAGCAGGCCACTGAGGGGGCCCGGGGAGCTGTTTTTT
CDR3: CASRPLRGPGELFF

size: few
D: .
V: TRBV11-1
J: TRBJ2-1
DNA: TGTGCCAGCAGCTTAAACAGAAATGAGCAGTTCTTC
CDR3: CASSLNRNEQFF

size: .
D: .
V: TRBV7-9
J: TRBJ2-5
DNA: TGTGCCAGCAGCATAACAGGGACCGAGACCCAGTACTTC
CDR3: CASSITGTETQYF

size: once
D: TRBD1
V: TRBV6-6
J: TRBJ1-5
DNA: TGTGCCAGCAGTGACTCGGGACAGGGGAATCAGCCCCAGCATTTT
CDR3: CASSDSGQGNQPQHF

size: .
D: TRBD1
V: TRBV18
J: TRBJ1-2
DNA: TGTGCCAGCTCACCCGGGACAGGGGGCTGGGGCTACACCTTC
CDR3: CASSPGTGGWGYTF

size: .
D: .
V: TRBV9
J: TRBJ2-2
DNA: TGTGCCAGCAGCGTAGCGGGGGTGTACACCGGGGAGCTGTTTTTT
CDR3: CASSVAGVYTGELFF

size: .
D: TRBD1
V: TRBV2
J: TRBJ2-1
DNA: TGTGCCAGCATCACGGGACAGACAAACAATGAGCAGTTCTTC
CDR3: CASITGQTNNEQFF

size: .
D: TRBD1
V: TRBV6-5
J: TRBJ2-7
DNA: TGTGCCAGCAGCAGGGACAGGGGCTACGAGCAGTACTTC
CDR3: CASSRDRGYEQYF

size: .
D: TRBD2
V: TRBV6-4
J: TRBJ2-1
DNA: TGTGCCAGCACCTCCGGCGGGGGGGCCCCCGGGTTCTTC
CDR3: CASTSGGGAPGFF

size: .
D: TRBD1
V: TRBV6-5
J: TRBJ1-2
DNA: TGTGCCAGCAGTTCTGGGACAGGGATGAGTGGCTACACCTTC
CDR3: CASSSGTGMSGYTF

size: .
D: .
V: TRBV6-4
J: TRBJ2-3
DNA: TGTGCCAGCAGTGATCAACGCACAGATACGCAGTATTTT
CDR3: CASSDQRTDTQYF

size: .
D: TRBD1
V: TRBV24-1
J: TRBJ2-7
DNA: TGTGCCACCAGTGATAACGTTGGACAGGGATGGTACTTC
CDR3: CATSDNVGQGWYF

size: .
D: .
V: TRBV3-1/TRBV3-2
J: TRBJ1-6
DNA: TGTGCCAGCAGCCAAAGCAGGGGAGGATCACCCCTCCACTTT
CDR3: CASSQSRGGSPLHF

size: .
D: .
V: TRBV7-9
J: TRBJ1-5
DNA: TGTGCCAGCAGCAAGAATGGGGGGAATGAGCCCCAGCATTTT
CDR3: CASSKNGGNEPQHF

size: .
D: .
V: TRBV6-5
J: TRBJ2-5
DNA: TGTGCCAGCAGTTACGGCGTTTCGGGCCGAGAGACCCAGTACTTC
CDR3: CASSYGVSGRETQYF

size: .
D: .
V: TRBV19
J: TRBJ1-3
DNA: TGTGCCAGTAGTCCTCGCCAGAAAATCTCTGGAAACACCATATATTTT
CDR3: CASSPRQKISGNTIYF

size: .
D: .
V: TRBV5-6
J: TRBJ1-3
DNA: TGTGCCAGCAGCTTCGGGTCTTCTTCTGGAAACACCATATATTTT
CDR3: CASSFGSSSGNTIYF